The 25 T cell receptor delta chains below come from one sample, sequenced in a study of human gamma delta and Vdelta1 T cells. No antigen has been assigned to these receptors. TCRdb re-called clones from the PCR reads via CATT. The sample holds about 13,000 delta-chain clones, about half seen once. Sequenced input: Vdelta1 gamma-delta T cells from blood grown in culture (DOT cells). The origin of the receptors is a human donor in good health.

The table lists this clone with a few counts. V and J are TRDV1 and TRDJ1; 8 bases align to TRDD3. Germline CDR1 is TSWWSYY and CDR2 is QGS. The V gene end was trimmed by 1 base and the J gene end by 8 bases; junction bases not matched to a gene: 27. The CDR3 has 21 residues. This CDR3 is CALGERGSYTTPRRWGMKLIF. The CDR3 DNA sequence: TGTGCTCTTGGGGAACGCGGCTCTTACACAACCCCGAGAAGGTGGGGGATGAAACTCATCTTT.

The chain joins TRDV1 to TRDJ1, with a weak D call TRDD3 (6 bases). Germline loops: CDR1 TSWWSYY, CDR2 QGS. The CDR3 has 20 residues. Trimming shortened V by 4 bases and J by 2 bases, and 29 bases separated the two germline ends. The chain's CDR3 is CALGGPIPGAWGSPTDKLIF. CDR3 in DNA: TGTGCTCTTGGGGGGCCTATCCCAGGTGCGTGGGGGTCACCAACCGATAAACTCATCTTT.

This clone came up a few times. The chain employs TRDV1 and TRDJ1, with TRDD3 matching 12 bases. The CDR3 length is 24 residues. Trimming at V came to 5 bases and at J to 0 bases, leaving 28 bases not matched to a gene. CDR1 and CDR2 (germline): TSWWSYY, QGS. The CDR3 DNA reads TGTGCTCTTGGGACCCCTTCCTACGACTCCGTACTGGGGGATACACCCCTCTACACCGATAAACTCATCTTT. This gives the protein CALGTPSYDSVLGDTPLYTDKLIF.

The J gene is TRDJ1, the V gene TRDV1; possible D gene TRDD3, 5 bases. Germline V CDR1 and CDR2: TSWWSYY, QGS. This CDR3 region has 15 residues. Trimming took 0 bases from V and 1 from J, leaving 9 bases between them. In DNA form, the CDR3 reads TGTGCTCTTGGGGAACTTGGGGTGATCACCGATAAACTCATCTTT. Its protein product is CALGELGVITDKLIF.

The V and J genes are TRDV1 and TRDJ1, with TRDD3 matching 7 bases. This CDR3 has 23 amino acids. Losses at the gene ends were 4 bases for V and 0 bases for J; bases not matched to a gene: 29. The germline V gene has CDR1 TSWWSYY and CDR2 QGS. CDR3 coding DNA: TGTGCTCTTGGGGCCCCTCTTGGTCTTAGCGTGATGGGGGACGACGGCTACACCGATAAACTCATCTTT. It is translated as CALGAPLGLSVMGDDGYTDKLIF.

J is TRDJ1 and V is TRDV1; no definite D call. Germline V CDR1 and CDR2: TSWWSYY, QGS. The germline V and J ends were trimmed by 4 bases and 1 base, with 25 bases remaining between them. This CDR3 region has 19 residues. CDR3 residues: CALGVRSTRRIYGTDKLIF. The DNA for the CDR3 is TGTGCTCTTGGGGTCCGTTCCACACGTCGTATTTACGGCACCGATAAACTCATCTTT.

The rearrangement links TRDV1 to TRDJ1; weak D call: TRDD3 (6 bases). Germline values: CDR1 TSWWSYY, CDR2 QGS. This CDR3 comprises 21 residues. The V end lost 2 bases, the J end lost 0 bases, and 28 bases lay between the germline ends. The CDR3 sequence is CALGEVLGRNDQSLYTDKLIF. The CDR3 nucleotides read TGTGCTCTTGGGGAAGTACTGGGCCGTAACGATCAAAGCCTGTACACCGATAAACTCATCTTT.

This clone has more than one count but fewer than ten. The chain combines TRDV1 with TRDJ1, with 7 bases that match TRDD2. The V and J ends lost 2 bases and 4 bases, in that order; junction bases with no gene match: 10. The CDR3 is 16 residues long. The V gene's germline CDR1 is TSWWSYY and CDR2 QGS. The CDR3 DNA is TGTGCTCTTGGGGAATTCCTACGGCGGCTGGACGATAAACTCATCTTT. Amino acids: CALGEFLRRLDDKLIF.

The rearrangement uses TRDV1 and TRDJ1; 10 bases fit TRDD3. V lost 0 bases to trimming and J lost 0 bases; unmatched junction nucleotides: 25. Germline V lookup: CDR1 TSWWSYY, CDR2 QGS. The CDR3 has 24 amino acids. CDR3 in amino acids: CALGELRATRPTYWGIRYTDKLIF. The CDR3 region has the DNA TGTGCTCTTGGGGAACTAAGGGCCACCCGGCCTACATACTGGGGGATCCGGTACACCGATAAACTCATCTTT.

The gene calls are TRDV1 and TRDJ1, with 7 bases lining up with TRDD3. In germline, CDR1 is TSWWSYY, CDR2 QGS. The CDR3 is made up of 17 amino acids. Losses at the gene ends were 0 bases for V and 10 bases for J; bases not matched to a gene: 17. The DNA of the CDR3 is TGTGCTCTTGGGGAACTCCCCCCTGAGGTATGGGCTGGGGGACTCATCTTT. Translation: CALGELPPEVWAGGLIF.

V gene TRDV1 combines with J gene TRDJ1; 8 nucleotides match TRDD3. CDR3 length: 20 residues. V dropped 3 bases and J dropped 0; count of bases not matched to a gene: 18. Germline assignment: CDR1 TSWWSYY and CDR2 QGS. The CDR3: CALGELRNTWGYPHTDKLIF. CDR3 nucleotides: TGTGCTCTTGGGGAGCTTCGAAATACATGGGGATACCCACACACCGATAAACTCATCTTT.

This clone was recorded a few times. The rearrangement links TRDV1 to TRDJ1, with 13 bases fitting TRDD3. The J segment lost 3 bases and the V segment lost 5 bases, leaving 12 bases of the junction unmatched. There are 18 residues in the CDR3. In germline, CDR1 is TSWWSYY, CDR2 QGS. The CDR3 coding sequence is TGTGCTCTTGGGACAAACTTCCTGACTGGGGGATACGCCGATAAACTCATCTTT. This gives the protein CALGTNFLTGGYADKLIF.

This chain connects TRDV1 to TRDJ1; 7 bases fit TRDD3. The germline V gene has CDR1 TSWWSYY and CDR2 QGS. The CDR3 spans 20 residues. V dropped 2 bases and J dropped 0; count of bases not matched to a gene: 18. DNA for the CDR3: TGTGCTCTTGGGGAATTCCCTACTTGGTGGGGGAACCGGTACACCGATAAACTCATCTTT. As protein: CALGEFPTWWGNRYTDKLIF.

This chain links TRDV1 with TRDJ1, with 7 positions matching TRDD3. The CDR3 consists of 19 residues. CDR1 and CDR2 from the germline V gene are TSWWSYY and QGS. V lost 11 bases to trimming and J lost 2 bases; unmatched junction nucleotides: 26. This CDR3 is CAIPNARVGGPLRTDKLIF. The CDR3, as DNA: TGTGCTATACCCAACGCCCGTGTTGGGGGACCCCTCAGGACCGATAAACTCATCTTT.

This clone came up a few times. J is TRDJ1 and V is TRDV1, with D possibly being TRDD2 or TRDD3 (6 bases each). Per the germline V gene, CDR1 is TSWWSYY and CDR2 is QGS. V was clipped by 0 bases and J by 7 bases, with 30 bases between them. The length of the CDR3 is 20 residues. The CDR3, as DNA: TGTGCTCTTGGGGAACTGGTCTCCTACCAATTGGACTGGGTTGGCGGTAAACTCATCTTT. Amino acids: CALGELVSYQLDWVGGKLIF.

This chain links TRDV1 with TRDJ1; 13 nucleotides align to TRDD3. The CDR3 runs to 19 residues. CDR1 TSWWSYY and CDR2 QGS come from the germline V gene. J was trimmed by 1 base and V by 1 base; bases with no gene match: 9. CDR3 sequence reads: CALGEPSVLGDTGTDKLIF. The DNA for the CDR3 is TGTGCTCTTGGGGAACCTTCGGTACTGGGGGATACGGGCACCGATAAACTCATCTTT.

The genes are TRDV1 and TRDJ1; 7 bases match TRDD3. This CDR3 has 23 amino acids. The trim removed 0 bases at V and 1 base at J, leaving 26 bases unmatched. Germline CDR1 and CDR2: TSWWSYY and QGS. Written as DNA, the CDR3 is TGTGCTCTTGGGGAACTTGGGCTTCCCCTTCACTGGGGATCCCCTGGTCGCACCGATAAACTCATCTTT. Amino acid sequence: CALGELGLPLHWGSPGRTDKLIF.

This chain uses TRDV1 with TRDJ1; TRDD3 matches 8 bases. The CDR3 is made up of 20 amino acids. Germline CDR1 TSWWSYY, CDR2 QGS. V was pared by 0 bases and J by 0 bases, with 15 bases of the junction left unmatched. The CDR3 protein is CALGELVRPGDRGYTDKLIF. The CDR3 coding sequence is TGTGCTCTTGGGGAACTCGTACGGCCGGGGGATAGGGGCTACACCGATAAACTCATCTTT.

The chain carries TRDV1 and TRDJ1, with 7 bases matching TRDD3. CDR1 TSWWSYY and CDR2 QGS come from the germline V gene. J was trimmed by 0 bases and V by 3 bases; bases with no gene match: 16. This CDR3 has 19 amino acids. The CDR3 nucleotides are TGTGCTCTTGGGGACCTATCCTGGGGGGGATTAAATAACACCGATAAACTCATCTTT. Encoded protein: CALGDLSWGGLNNTDKLIF.

This clone was detected a few times. The chain is built from TRDV1 and TRDJ2, with D perhaps matching TRDD2 (6 bases). From germline, CDR1 is TSWWSYY and CDR2 QGS. This CDR3 comprises 19 residues. Trimming removed 5 bases from V and 6 bases from J, with 28 bases in between. The CDR3 protein is CALGSPLPLWGRRSAQLFF. The CDR3 coding sequence is TGTGCTCTTGGGAGCCCTCTTCCTTTATGGGGTCGCAGGTCAGCACAACTCTTCTTT.

The J gene is TRDJ1, the V gene TRDV1, with D possibly matching TRDD2 (6 bases). V gave up 3 bases and J gave up 2 bases, with 19 bases separating them. The CDR3 covers 17 residues. Germline V gene lookup returns CDR1 TSWWSYY and CDR2 QGS. CDR3 nucleotide sequence: TGTGCTCTTGGGGACGTGCCTTCCACAATAAATACCGATAAACTCATCTTT. Its protein product is CALGDVPSTINTDKLIF.

The genes are TRDV1 and TRDJ1; TRDD2 might be the D (5 bases). Germline V gives CDR1 TSWWSYY, CDR2 QGS. The V end was cut by 1 base, the J end by 4 bases, with 34 bases between. The CDR3 spans 22 residues. CDR3 in amino acids: CALGEPLRLPPRDYASNDKLIF. DNA for the CDR3: TGTGCTCTTGGGGAACCCTTGCGTCTTCCACCCCGCGATTACGCGTCAAACGATAAACTCATCTTT.

The rearrangement links TRDV1 to TRDJ1, with D unresolved. Germline V gene data show CDR1 as TSWWSYY and CDR2 as QGS. The CDR3 sequence is 19 residues long. V was pared by 4 bases and J by 0 bases, with 24 bases between. CDR3 bases: TGTGCTCTTGGGGCTCGGCTACGACGATTTGCTTCGTACACCGATAAACTCATCTTT. This codes for CALGARLRRFASYTDKLIF.

This clone was picked up a small number of times. The chain uses TRDV2 and TRDJ1, with TRDD3 as a possible D gene (5 bases). CDR3 length: 25 amino acids. Germline values: CDR1 GEAIGNYY, CDR2 EKD. V dropped 4 bases and J dropped 0 bases, with 44 bases sitting between them. The CDR3, as DNA: TGTGCCTGTGAACGACAAATGGCCAGGCTACTGATGCTACTGGTTCCCCTTTATTACACCGATAAACTCATCTTT. Translation gives CACERQMARLLMLLVPLYYTDKLIF.

V and J are TRDV1 and TRDJ1; 11 nucleotides match TRDD3. The CDR3 covers 14 residues. V gave up 1 base and J gave up 10 bases; unmatched junction bases: 5. Per the germline V gene, CDR1 is TSWWSYY and CDR2 is QGS. The CDR3 nucleotides are TGTGCTCTTGGGGAACCTCTGGGGGATACTAGACTCATCTTT. Protein: CALGEPLGDTRLIF.